Listed below are T cell receptor beta chains from one sample, sequenced in a study of T cell responses to AZD1222 COVID-19 vaccine. Using immunoSEQ multiplex PCR, the repertoire was profiled, and TCRdb retains in-frame clones only, with some absent. The sample shows roughly 97,000 clones, nearly 95% of them seen only once. The sequenced sample was peripheral blood, obtained on day 0 of AZD1222 vaccination. The receptors derive from an adult in good health. Both conserved end residues are trimmed from each CDR3. D genes are given only for firm matches.

v_call	d_call	cdr3_aa
TRBV5-1	TRBD1	ASRQQGDPNEQF
TRBV5-4	NA	ASSYKQGTNEQF
TRBV14	NA	ASSPVGTGTDTQY
TRBV11-1	TRBD1	ASATTGEGGETQY
TRBV19	TRBD1	ASSTTGGSYNEQF
TRBV2	NA	ASKEGETQY
TRBV9	NA	ASSLRADEQF
TRBV19	NA	ASGDTEAF
TRBV4-1	TRBD1	ASSHLGTGKNIQY
TRBV9	TRBD1	ASSTQGGGTEAF
TRBV5-4	NA	ASSLTPEGYT
TRBV7-8	NA	ASSATGRAYNEQF
TRBV19	TRBD2	ASSWMTSGPVSSYEQY
TRBV6-2/TRBV6-3	NA	ASSYFESYGNEQF
TRBV7-2	NA	ASSSSTATYEQY
TRBV6-5	NA	ASSSWTEDTQY
TRBV5-1	NA	ASSGTYYSGANVLT
TRBV7-9	NA	ASSSSGPYEQY
TRBV9	NA	ASSVDEGGYEQY
TRBV5-8	NA	ASSLGQATYEQY
TRBV19	TRBD1	ASSRQGDTEAF
TRBV12-3/TRBV12-4	NA	ASSLSGNTIY
TRBV4-1	TRBD2	ASSQDSGGVQYEQY
TRBV10-1	NA	ASSAGDSGNTIY
TRBV18	NA	ASSPPAETQY
TRBV2	TRBD2	ASSEAPSGGETQY
TRBV6-5	NA	ASIGLGIATYEQY
TRBV7-3	NA	ASGLSVGTQY
TRBV24-1	TRBD2	ATSASLSGRIHEQF
TRBV10-3	TRBD2	AISSGSPYEQY
TRBV5-6	TRBD2	ASSFRERGSGANVLT